Listed below are T cell receptor beta chains from one sample, sequenced in a study of shared clonotypes between healthy human individuals. Produced via immunoSEQ multiplex PCR; TCRdb's table is partial and in-frame only. In the table there are some 1 million clones, 65% to 80% of which are singletons. The specimen was memory CD4+ T cells sorted from blood. Receptors originate from a man aged 18 to 35 in good health. Each CDR3 is given with its conserved first and last residue. A D gene is named only where the DNA matches it firmly. Only part of the rows carry a size: once, few, many, or a class if the clone is expanded.

size	J	V	D	DNA	CDR3
.	TRBJ2-3	TRBV2	.	TGTGCCAGCAGTCGACAGGCTGGCACAGATACGCAGTATTTT	CASSRQAGTDTQYF
.	TRBJ2-1	TRBV10-1	.	TGCGCCAGCAGTGGAGAGGCTAGTATCTACAATGAGCAGTTCTTC	CASSGEASIYNEQFF
.	TRBJ2-7	TRBV28	TRBD2	TGTGCCAGCATCCCGACTAGCGGGGGCCCCTACGAGCAGTACTTC	CASIPTSGGPYEQYF
few	TRBJ2-7	TRBV20-1	.	TGCAGTGCTAGAGAAGTATACGAGCAGTACTTC	CSAREVYEQYF
few	TRBJ1-3	TRBV9	.	TGTGCCAGCAGCGTAGAGGCAGTCCTCTCTGGAAACACCATATATTTT	CASSVEAVLSGNTIYF
few	TRBJ1-4	TRBV2	.	TGTGCCAGCAACTACAGGGAAAGTGAAAAACTGTTTTTT	CASNYRESEKLFF
.	TRBJ2-7	TRBV7-2	.	TGTGCCAGCAGCTCCCGGGTCGCCTACGAGCAGTACTTC	CASSSRVAYEQYF
.	TRBJ2-3	TRBV5-1	TRBD2	TGCGCCACCAGCGGCAGCGGGGCTACAGATACGCAGTATTTT	CATSGSGATDTQYF
.	TRBJ2-7	TRBV28	.	TGTGCCAGCAGTTTAAGTGGTGTGCCGAAGACTAGGTACGAGCAGTACTTC	CASSLSGVPKTRYEQYF
.	TRBJ1-2	TRBV28	.	TGTGCCAGTCGGGGATCAGGTGCTAACTATGGCTACACCTTC	CASRGSGANYGYTF
.	TRBJ1-3	TRBV5-1	.	TGCGCCAGCAGCTTGGGGACAGCCGGAAACACCATATATTTT	CASSLGTAGNTIYF
.	TRBJ2-7	TRBV2	TRBD1	TGTGCCAGCAGTGTAGAGGGACAGGGAAACGAGCAGTACTTC	CASSVEGQGNEQYF
.	TRBJ1-2	TRBV28	.	TGTGCCAGCAGCCCCGGACTGAACTATGGCTACACCTTC	CASSPGLNYGYTF
.	TRBJ1-6	TRBV7-9	TRBD1	TGTGCCAGCAGCTACCCGACAGGGAATTCACCCCTCCACTTT	CASSYPTGNSPLHF
many	TRBJ1-6	TRBV4-3	.	TGCGCCAGCAGCCAAGCGTCCGGGGATAATTCACCCCTCCACTTT	CASSQASGDNSPLHF
.	TRBJ1-2	TRBV2	.	TGTGCCGCCCGGGGACAAGGATATGGCTACACCTTC	CAARGQGYGYTF
.	TRBJ2-5	TRBV5-1	TRBD2	TGCGCCAGCACCCGGACTAGGGAGGGTCCAGAGACCCAGTACTTC	CASTRTREGPETQYF
.	TRBJ2-3	TRBV5-1	TRBD1	TGCGCCAGCCAGCTTTTTGCAGGGGGCTCTCCAGATACGCAGTATTTT	CASQLFAGGSPDTQYF
.	TRBJ2-7	TRBV5-1	TRBD1	TGCGCCAGCAGCCCGTCGGACAGGGGCGGGTACGAGCAGTACTTC	CASSPSDRGGYEQYF
.	TRBJ2-7	TRBV6-6	TRBD1	TGTGCCAGCAGTTACGAAGGACAGGGTAGGAACGAGCAGTACTTC	CASSYEGQGRNEQYF
.	TRBJ2-1	TRBV9	.	TGTGCCAGCAGCGTAGTTGATGGGAACAATGAGCAGTTCTTC	CASSVVDGNNEQFF
few	TRBJ1-1	TRBV19	.	TGTGCCAGTAGTAGGGTATCAAACACTGAAGCTTTCTTT	CASSRVSNTEAFF
.	TRBJ1-6	TRBV18	TRBD1	TGTGCCAGCTCGGGACAGGTGAATAATTCACCCCTCCACTTT	CASSGQVNNSPLHF
.	TRBJ1-1	TRBV18	.	TGTGCCAGCTCACTTTATGTAGGTGAGGGAACTGAAGCTTTCTTT	CASSLYVGEGTEAFF
.	TRBJ2-5	TRBV2	TRBD1	TGTGCCAGCAGGGGGACAGGGAGGGAGACCCAGTACTTC	CASRGTGRETQYF
once	TRBJ2-7	TRBV2	.	TGTGCCAGCAGTGAATCTGTCGGACGGAGCTCCTACGAGCAGTACTTC	CASSESVGRSSYEQYF
.	TRBJ1-4	TRBV10-3	.	TGTGCCATCAGGGCGTCAGGAAATGAAAAACTGTTTTTT	CAIRASGNEKLFF
.	TRBJ1-1	TRBV6-5	.	TGTGCCAGCAGTTCACGCGGTACTGAAGCTTTCTTT	CASSSRGTEAFF
.	TRBJ2-7	TRBV6-1	.	TGTGCCAGCAGGGGGGGGCTATCACCCTCCTACGAGCAGTACTTC	CASRGGLSPSYEQYF
.	TRBJ2-2	TRBV27	TRBD1	TGTGCCAGCAGTTTAGGGGGACAGGGTGGCACCGGGGAGCTGTTTTTT	CASSLGGQGGTGELFF
.	TRBJ2-1	TRBV29-1	TRBD2	TGCAGCGTCCTCGGACTAGCGGGAGACGAGCAGTTCTTC	CSVLGLAGDEQFF
.	TRBJ2-5	TRBV6-5	TRBD2	TGTGCCAGCAGTTACGCGGGAGGGGGAGAGACCCAGTACTTC	CASSYAGGGETQYF
.	TRBJ1-2	TRBV21-1	.	TGTGCCAGCAGCAAAGCGAAAAAATACCGGGACACTCGCAGAGATGGCTACACCTTC	CASSKAKKYRDTRRDGYTF
.	TRBJ2-7	TRBV18	.	TGTGCCAGCTCACCACAAGGTAACGAGCAGTACTTC	CASSPQGNEQYF
few	TRBJ1-1	TRBV5-1	.	TGCGCCAGCAGCTTGGTAGGCAGCATGAACACTGAAGCTTTCTTT	CASSLVGSMNTEAFF
.	TRBJ2-2	TRBV2	.	TGTGCCAGTCATCCGACAGGCGCTGCGAACACCGGGGAGCTGTTTTTT	CASHPTGAANTGELFF
.	TRBJ1-2	TRBV7-9	TRBD1	TGTGCCAGCAGCAGAGGGGTGACAGGGCCGGGCTACACCTTC	CASSRGVTGPGYTF